This T cell receptor (beta chain) was sequenced during a study of cytomegalovirus exposure and HLA in healthy donors. Study-level information: Samples from HLA-typed donors yielded about 85 million unique TCRs in an early data release.

CDR1 is SNHLY, CDR2 FYNNEI, per germline. The CDR3 is 15 residues long. V lost 3 bases to trimming and J lost 4 bases, with 15 bases between them. Study-level points and caveats: CMV serostatus was the only immune exposure information that was available. High specificity and sensitivity for cytomegalovirus status were reported for the classifier.

In regard to this clone: Antigen unknown.

PCR involved 60 Vbeta and 13 Jbeta primers. Produced via immunoSEQ multiplex PCR; TCRdb's table is partial and in-frame only. This table has some 66,000 clones, around 80% appearing once. This TCR was sampled from a man in his forties in good health and CMV-seronegative. The chain employs TRBV2 and TRBJ1-2, with D possibly being TRBD1 (5 bases). Sequencing used PBMCs. The CDR3: CASSDSRDIFYGYTF. CDR3 bases: TGTGCCAGCAGTGACTCCAGGGATATCTTCTATGGCTACACCTTC.